Presented here are 25 T cell receptor beta chains from one specimen sequenced in a study of control samples from healthy donors and cancer patients. Assay used: immunoSEQ multiplex PCR; TCRdb lists only in-frame clones, some missing. The repertoire holds roughly 76,000 clones, with 90% to 95% as singletons. The material sequenced was blood. All receptors come from a woman between 18 and 29 years old in good health.

The chain couples TRBV5-5 to TRBJ1-1; no reliable D call. This CDR3 is 14 amino acids long. Trimming cost V 0 bases and J 1 base, with 7 bases left between them. CDR1 is SGHKS and CDR2 is YYEKEE in the germline V gene (reference sequence). The chain's CDR3 is CASSLGKGNTEAFF. The CDR3 DNA reads as TGTGCCAGCAGCTTGGGAAAGGGGAACACTGAAGCTTTCTTT.

This chain uses TRBV5-4 with TRBJ2-5, with D possibly TRBD2 on 6 matching bases. Germline CDR1 reads SGHNT; CDR2 reads YYREEE (reference sequence). This CDR3 comprises 13 residues. The V end was cut by 4 bases, the J end by 3 bases, with 10 bases between. The CDR3 DNA is TGTGCCAGCAGCCGCGGAGGGAAAGAGACCCAGTACTTC. Its translation: CASSRGGKETQYF.

The rearrangement uses TRBV5-1 and TRBJ2-1; 9 bases align to TRBD2. This CDR3 is built from 16 residues. The germline V gene encodes CDR1 SGHRS and CDR2 YFSETQ. With V trimmed by 1 base and J by 5 bases, 7 bases remained unmatched. In DNA, the CDR3 is TGCGCCAGCAGCTTGATAATAGCGGGGGCCCACAATGAGCAGTTCTTC. Translated, it gives CASSLIIAGAHNEQFF.

Here the CDR3 reads CASSGGLNTEAFF. DNA for the CDR3: TGTGCCAGCAGCGGGGGGTTGAACACTGAAGCTTTCTTT. This rearrangement joins TRBV27 to TRBJ1-1; tentative D call: TRBD1 (5 bases). The CDR3 has 13 residues. The germline gives CDR1 MNHEY, CDR2 SMNVEV (reference sequence). V lost 6 bases and J lost 0, with 8 bases in between.

The genes are TRBV24-1 and TRBJ2-1; 7 nucleotides match TRBD1. Germline V gene data show CDR1 as KGHDR and CDR2 as SFDVKD. There are 17 residues in the CDR3. Trimming removed 5 bases from V and 0 bases from J; junction bases left unmatched: 9. CDR3 amino acids: CATSGWDRDSSYNEQFF. Here the CDR3 DNA reads TGTGCCACCAGTGGCTGGGATCGGGACAGCTCCTACAATGAGCAGTTCTTC.

The chain uses TRBV5-4 and TRBJ2-1, with TRBD1 identical over 7 bases. The CDR3 runs 16 residues. Germline CDR1 SGHNT, CDR2 YYREEE (reference sequence). V lost 0 bases, J lost 6 bases, and 9 bases stayed unmatched. CDR3 coding DNA: TGTGCCAGCAGCTTGGGGAAGACAGGGTTCTCCAATGAGCAGTTCTTC. This gives the protein CASSLGKTGFSNEQFF.

V gene TRBV19 combines with J gene TRBJ1-5; D gene uncertain. This CDR3 comprises 13 residues. Trimming left V 3 bases short and J 4 bases short, with 7 bases between. CDR1 is LNHDA and CDR2 is SQIVND in the germline V gene (reference sequence). CDR3 sequence (DNA): TGTGCCAGTAGTATGTTGGAAAATCAGCCCCAGCATTTT. Amino acids: CASSMLENQPQHF. Full variable domain (outside the CDR3, taken from reference TRBV19 and TRBJ1-5): DGGITQSPKYLFRKEGQNVTLSCEQNLNHDAMYWYRQDPGQGLRLIYYSQIVNDFQKGDIAEGYSVSREKKESFPLTVTSAQKNPTAFYLCASSMLENQPQHFGDGTRLSIL.

The V and J genes are TRBV28 and TRBJ2-3; perhaps TRBD2 as D (6 bases). V dropped 3 bases and J dropped 1 base, with 26 bases sitting between them. This CDR3 is 20 amino acids long. The germline V gene encodes CDR1 MDHEN and CDR2 SYDVKM. The CDR3 sequence is CASSLKGWVGGMSRTDTQYF. The CDR3 DNA follows: TGTGCCAGCAGTTTGAAGGGGTGGGTCGGGGGAATGAGTCGCACAGATACGCAGTATTTT.

V and J are TRBV7-7 and TRBJ2-7; D gene uncertain. The germline CDR1 and CDR2 sequences are SSHAT and FNYEAQ (reference sequence). The CDR3 consists of 13 residues. Trimming cost V 4 bases and J 7 bases, with 14 bases left between them. The CDR3 DNA reads TGTGCCAGCAGCTCCTCATCGGTGGGAGAGCAGTACTTC. This translates into CASSSSSVGEQYF.

This chain uses TRBV18 with TRBJ1-1; tentatively, D is TRBD1 (5 bases). V dropped 4 bases and J dropped 1 base, with 19 bases sitting between them. This CDR3 spans 17 amino acids. CDR1 and CDR2 from the germline V gene are KGHSH and LQKENI. CDR3 region: CASSRGGFARENTEAFF. The DNA for the CDR3 is TGTGCCAGCTCACGTGGAGGGTTCGCCAGGGAGAACACTGAAGCTTTCTTT.

V and J are TRBV7-2 and TRBJ1-1, with no clear D. The germline CDR1 and CDR2 sequences are SGHTA and FQGNSA. With 2 bases removed from V and 10 bases from J, the gap between germline ends came to 20 bases. The CDR3 has 15 amino acids. The CDR3 protein is CASSLSMSASDGAFF. Here the CDR3 DNA reads TGTGCCAGCAGCTTATCTATGTCAGCCTCCGATGGAGCTTTCTTT.

V and J are TRBV4-2 and TRBJ2-1; weak D call: TRBD2 (6 bases). Per germline, CDR1 LGHNA and CDR2 YNFKEQ. The CDR3 has 15 amino acids. Deletions cut 1 base from V and 4 bases from J, with 11 bases between. The DNA for the CDR3 is TGTGCCAGCAGCCAAGGGGGCGGGGATTACAATGAGCAGTTCTTC. It specifies CASSQGGGDYNEQFF.

The CDR3 here is CASDQGSLSGANVLTF. The CDR3 DNA sequence: TGTGCCAGCGACCAGGGTTCCCTCTCTGGGGCCAACGTCCTGACTTTC. This chain joins TRBV28 and TRBJ2-6; D perhaps matches TRBD1 (5 bases). This CDR3 has 16 residues. The germline V gene encodes CDR1 MDHEN and CDR2 SYDVKM. The V end was cut by 8 bases, the J end by 0 bases, with 14 bases between. Based on the CDR3 plus reference TRBV28 and TRBJ2-6, the full variable domain is DVKVTQSSRYLVKRTGEKVFLECVQDMDHENMFWYRQDPGLGLRLIYFSYDVKMKEKGDIPEGYSVSREKKERFSLILESASTNQTSMYLCASDQGSLSGANVLTFGAGSRLTVL.

The chain employs TRBV9 and TRBJ1-3; TRBD1 is a possible D gene (6 bases). CDR3 size: 17 residues. Germline V gene lookup returns CDR1 SGDLS and CDR2 YYNGEE. With 0 bases removed from V and 3 bases from J, the gap between germline ends came to 16 bases. The CDR3 nucleotides are TGTGCCAGCAGCGTAGGGGAGACAGGTCCCCGTGGAAACACCATATATTTT. Protein product: CASSVGETGPRGNTIYF.

This clone was seen a handful of times. The V and J genes are TRBV6-4 and TRBJ2-1; 9 bases fit TRBD2. Unmatched junction bases numbered 15, after V lost 3 bases and J lost 9 bases. Per germline, CDR1 MRHNA and CDR2 SNTAGT. This CDR3 comprises 17 residues. The CDR3 reads CASSEGSGGPDVGEQFF. CDR3 in DNA: TGTGCCAGCAGTGAGGGTAGCGGGGGTCCCGATGTCGGTGAGCAGTTCTTC.

This chain links TRBV10-3 with TRBJ1-3; TRBD1 might be the D (6 bases). Germline-derived CDR1 and CDR2 are ENHRY and SYGVKD. Deletions cut 3 bases from V and 2 bases from J, with 14 bases between. The length of the CDR3 is 16 residues. CDR3 coding DNA: TGTGCCATCAGTGAAAGGGGGGGAGGTACTGGAAACACCATATATTTT. This codes for CAISERGGGTGNTIYF.

The J gene is TRBJ2-5, the V gene TRBV3-1 (or the pseudogene TRBV3-2), with D hard to call. This CDR3 has 11 amino acids. Per germline, CDR1 LGHDT and CDR2 YNNKEL (reference sequence). V shed 8 bases and J shed 13 bases, with 17 bases lying between them. CDR3 nucleotides: TGTGCCAGCGAACTGACTCCGTCTATGTACTTC. It encodes CASELTPSMYF.

The chain recombines TRBV7-9 with TRBJ2-7; weak D call: TRBD2 (5 bases). Trimming removed 3 bases at V and 3 bases at J, with 18 bases between. Germline assignment: CDR1 SEHNR and CDR2 FQNEAQ (reference sequence). This CDR3 is 16 amino acids long. The CDR3 protein is CASSFSVGVGVYEQYF. In DNA form, the CDR3 reads TGTGCCAGCAGCTTTTCGGTCGGGGTGGGAGTCTACGAGCAGTACTTC.

The J gene is TRBJ1-2, the V gene TRBV6-4; D call uncertain. V lost 3 bases and J lost 8, with 10 bases in between. Germline V CDR1 and CDR2: MRHNA, SNTAGT. The CDR3 consists of 12 residues. CDR3 in amino acids: CASSENGRGYTF. The CDR3 coding sequence is TGTGCCAGCAGTGAGAACGGACGGGGCTACACCTTC.

The rearrangement links TRBV6-4 to TRBJ2-3; 10 nucleotides agree with TRBD2. V dropped 4 bases and J dropped 1; count of bases not matched to a gene: 2. In germline, CDR1 is MRHNA, CDR2 SNTAGT. The CDR3 loop spans 15 amino acids. The CDR3 loop reads CASSAGTSGTDTQYF. The CDR3 DNA reads as TGTGCCAGCAGTGCCGGGACTAGCGGCACAGATACGCAGTATTTT.

This chain joins TRBV19 and TRBJ2-3, with D possibly matching TRBD2 (6 bases). The CDR3 contains 17 residues. Germline V CDR1 and CDR2: LNHDA, SQIVND (reference sequence). The V end was cut by 0 bases, the J end by 0 bases, with 13 bases between. The CDR3 sequence: CASSIDSSGSSTDTQYF. As DNA, the CDR3 is TGTGCCAGTAGTATAGACTCGAGCGGGTCTAGCACAGATACGCAGTATTTT. Together with reference TRBV19 and TRBJ2-3, the CDR3 gives the full variable domain: DGGITQSPKYLFRKEGQNVTLSCEQNLNHDAMYWYRQDPGQGLRLIYYSQIVNDFQKGDIAEGYSVSREKKESFPLTVTSAQKNPTAFYLCASSIDSSGSSTDTQYFGPGTRLTVL.

The V gene is TRBV2, the J gene TRBJ1-2; D ambiguous. Trimming stripped 6 bases from V and 0 bases from J, with 11 bases between. CDR3 length equals 14 residues. Germline CDR1 reads SNHLY; CDR2 reads FYNNEI. CDR3 coding DNA: TGTGCCAGCAGGGACGATGGAGCTAACTATGGCTACACCTTC. Translating it yields CASRDDGANYGYTF.

The chain recombines TRBV11-2 with TRBJ2-5, with D possibly TRBD2 on 7 matching bases. CDR1 and CDR2 from the germline V gene are SGHAT and FQNNGV. The CDR3 totals 17 residues. V lost 4 bases, J lost 7 bases, and 25 bases lay in between. The CDR3 is CASSSMGGGGFVGTQYF. The CDR3 DNA sequence: TGTGCCAGCAGCTCTATGGGGGGCGGGGGCTTCGTTGGGACCCAGTACTTC.

The chain uses TRBV28 and TRBJ2-7; D ambiguous. The CDR3 has 12 amino acids. Germline CDR1 reads MDHEN; CDR2 reads SYDVKM. Between the trimmed V and J ends, which lost 4 bases and 4 bases, there was a span of 8 bases. CDR3 in amino acids: CASSYTQYEQYF. Written as DNA, the CDR3 is TGTGCCAGCAGTTATACACAGTACGAGCAGTACTTC. Full variable domain (outside the CDR3, taken from reference TRBV28 and TRBJ2-7): DVKVTQSSRYLVKRTGEKVFLECVQDMDHENMFWYRQDPGLGLRLIYFSYDVKMKEKGDIPEGYSVSREKKERFSLILESASTNQTSMYLCASSYTQYEQYFGPGTRLTVT.

The V gene is TRBV19, the J gene TRBJ2-1; 11 positions agree with TRBD2. The CDR3 extends over 14 amino acids. V lost 9 bases to trimming and J lost 8 bases; unmatched junction nucleotides: 9. Germline-derived CDR1 and CDR2 are LNHDA and SQIVND (reference sequence). The CDR3 sequence: CASRLAGGLDEQFF. The CDR3 nucleotides read TGTGCCAGCCGCTTAGCGGGGGGGCTCGATGAGCAGTTCTTC.